Reported below is one T cell receptor beta chain. Antigen specificity is unknown. Time point meaning: peripheral blood 6 weeks after treatment start. Locally advanced or metastatic urothelial carcinoma affected the patients. This entry comes from a study of PD-L1 blockade in urothelial cancer. On the study more broadly: A median of approximately 140,000 T cells was found in the blood samples.

Notes on the study in general: A below-median TCR clonality in blood before treatment predicted better survival.

The CDR3 length is 16 residues. Generated by immunoSEQ multiplex PCR, the TCRdb table keeps only in-frame clones and is missing some. The sample has around 110,000 clones; roughly 90% are singletons. The source of this sequence is a man in his sixties with urothelial cancer. The chain joins TRBV21-1 to TRBJ2-2; the table calls TRBD2, which could not be checked here. TRBV21-1 represents a pseudogene. Sequenced here: PBMCs, sampled around atezolizumab (anti-PD-L1) treatment. CDR3 sequence reads: CASGRVAVENTGELFF. The DNA of the CDR3 is TGTGCCAGCGGCAGGGTAGCGGTAGAAAACACCGGGGAGCTGTTTTTT.